This T cell receptor beta chain was recorded in a study of T cells in Graves' hyperthyroidism and ophthalmopathy. Study-wide results and limits: Most thyroid clonotypes expanded above 0.001 were also detected in blood. In simple terms, a model built on 13 V-J features told ophthalmopathy apart from stable hyperthyroidism. Model output signaled ophthalmopathy a median roughly 6.5 months ahead of onset.

As regards this clonotype: The antigen remains unidentified.

Trimming removed 4 bases from V and 0 bases from J; junction bases left unmatched: 6. CDR1 and CDR2 from the germline V gene are SGDLS and YYNGEE. The CDR3 runs 15 residues. Regions amplified from RNA transcripts were the TCR beta CDR3 regions. The HTBI primer set was used in a first-round RT-PCR of the TCR CDR3. MiXCR, applied by TCRdb to the multiplex PCR reads, yields one record per CDR3 protein. The sample has about 380,000 distinct CDR3 sequences, 18% seen once. The chain uses TRBV9 and TRBJ2-7; 8 bases match TRBD2. The sequenced sample consisted of blood. The receptor was isolated from a man in his late teens or twenties with Graves' ophthalmopathy. The CDR3 DNA reads as TGTGCCAGCAGCAAGACTAGCGAGAACTCCTACGAGCAGTACTTC. Translated, it gives CASSKTSENSYEQYF. The whole variable domain, filled in from reference TRBV9 and TRBJ2-7, reads DSGVTQTPKHLITATGQRVTLRCSPRSGDLSVYWYQQSLDQGLQFLIQYYNGEERAKGNILERFSAQQFPDLHSELNLSSLELGDSALYFCASSKTSENSYEQYFGPGTRLTVT.